The 3 T cell receptor beta chains in this list originate from one sample, sequenced in a study of T-cell memory formation after mild COVID-19. One entry per CDR3 protein, called by TCRdb with MiXCR from the 5' RACE reads. The sample carries fewer than 500,000 distinct CDR3 sequences, 20% to 25% recorded once. The sequencing input was PBMCs or a T cell subset sorted from them (not recorded which). Every receptor here comes from an adult woman who had mild COVID-19 (a few samples of this study predate the infection). Cell type and time point are not known.

The chain couples TRBV9 to TRBJ1-1, with 7 bases matching TRBD1. Germline CDR1 SGDLS, CDR2 YYNGEE. V dropped 3 bases and J dropped 4; count of bases not matched to a gene: 9. This CDR3 has 15 amino acids. CDR3 nucleotides: TGTGCCAGCAGCGACCTGGACAGGATCGGCACTGAAGCTTTCTTT. Translating gives CASSDLDRIGTEAFF.

This clonotype occurred a few times. The chain has TRBV7-6 and TRBJ2-7; D might be TRBD1 (6 bases). The V and J ends lost 6 bases and 3 bases respectively, with 18 bases between them. CDR3 length: 15 amino acids. Germline CDR1 is SGHVS and CDR2 is FNYEAQ. CDR3 bases: TGTGCCAGCAGTCGTTATCCAGGGGATAACTACGAGCAGTACTTC. It yields the protein CASSRYPGDNYEQYF. Combining the CDR3 with reference TRBV7-6 and TRBJ2-7 gives the whole variable domain GAGVSQSPRYKVTKRGQDVALRCDPISGHVSLYWYRQALGQGPEFLTYFNYEAQQDKSGLPNDRFSAERPEGSISTLTIQRTEQRDSAMYRCASSRYPGDNYEQYFGPGTRLTVT.

The rearrangement uses TRBV4-3 and TRBJ2-3; D might be TRBD1 or TRBD2, each matching 6 bases. CDR1 is LGHNA, CDR2 YSLEER, per germline. V lost 0 bases and J lost 0, with 10 bases in between. The CDR3 totals 16 residues. DNA of the CDR3: TGCGCCAGCAGCCAAGAAGGGGGGAGTAGCACAGATACGCAGTATTTT. It translates to CASSQEGGSSTDTQYF.